The 11 T cell receptor beta chains below were found in one sample sequenced in a study of CD8+CD57+ T cells in acquired aplastic anemia. Selection for sequencing was limited to patients who had shown CD8+CD57+ cell expansion by flow cytometry. According to the study, genomic DNA was the template for TCR beta VDJ and CDR3 profiling. TCRdb reanalysed the reads using MiXCR and keeps one entry per CDR3 protein. The data contain fewer than 200,000 distinct CDR3 sequences, roughly 43% of them singletons. Material for sequencing was sorted CD4+, CD8+, or CD8+CD57+ T cells (not recorded which) from PBMCs. These receptor sequences come from a human donor with aplastic anemia.

This clonotype was detected many times. The gene calls are TRBV3-1 and TRBJ1-2; 7 bases align to TRBD1. Unmatched junction bases numbered 6, after V lost 1 base and J lost 4 bases. CDR1 is LGHDT, CDR2 YNNKEL, per germline (reference sequence). This CDR3 spans 15 amino acids. Written as DNA, the CDR3 is TGTGCCAGCAGCCAAGGGGACAGACAAACCTATGGCTACACCTTC. Translating gives CASSQGDRQTYGYTF.

CDR3 sequence: CASSEFVRGGDTQYF. Written as DNA, the CDR3 is TGTGCCAGCAGTGAATTCGTCCGGGGGGGAGATACGCAGTATTTT. The V call is TRBV25-1, the J call TRBJ2-3, with 8 bases matching TRBD2. The CDR3 extends over 15 amino acids. The V segment lost 1 base and the J segment 5 bases; nucleotides outside the gene matches: 5. Germline V gene data show CDR1 as MGHDK and CDR2 as SYGVNS.

The J gene is TRBJ1-6, the V gene TRBV20-1; tentatively, D is TRBD1 (6 bases). The CDR3 is 13 residues long. The germline V gene has CDR1 DFQATT and CDR2 SNEGSKA (reference sequence). Trimming shortened V by 6 bases and J by 8 bases, and 14 bases separated the two germline ends. DNA of the CDR3: TGCAGTGCCCGAAGGGGGGCTGATTCACCCCTCCACTTT. Translation: CSARRGADSPLHF.

This rearrangement joins TRBV7-2 to TRBJ1-3; D is unresolved. In germline, CDR1 is SGHTA, CDR2 FQGNSA. The CDR3 sequence is 12 residues long. The V and J ends lost 2 bases and 3 bases respectively, with 2 bases between them. This CDR3 reads CASSLIGNTIYF. The CDR3 DNA is TGTGCCAGCAGCTTAATTGGAAACACCATATATTTT.

V gene TRBV7-6 combines with J gene TRBJ1-5; tentative D call: TRBD1 (5 bases). The CDR3 is 11 amino acids. Germline assignment: CDR1 SGHVS and CDR2 FNYEAQ. The ends were cut back, 4 bases at V and 11 bases at J, with 9 bases in the middle. The CDR3 spells CASSWGWAQHF. Written as DNA, the CDR3 is TGTGCCAGCAGCTGGGGGTGGGCCCAGCATTTT.

This clonotype was seen a few times. V usage is TRBV29-1 and J usage is TRBJ2-7; no clear D. CDR3 length equals 12 residues. V was cut by 1 base and J by 6 bases, with 10 bases left in between. The germline V gene has CDR1 SQVTM and CDR2 ANQGSEA. CDR3 in amino acids: CSVEGTAAEQYF. CDR3 bases: TGCAGCGTTGAAGGCACGGCGGCCGAGCAGTACTTC.

Only a few counts were recorded for this clonotype. The CDR3 reads CASSQGTGGYEQYF. CDR3 bases: TGTGCCAGCAGCCAAGGGACAGGGGGCTACGAGCAGTACTTC. J is TRBJ2-7 and V is TRBV2; the match to TRBD1 covers 11 bases. With V trimmed by 6 bases and J by 3 bases, 4 bases remained unmatched. The CDR3 runs 14 residues. The germline V gene encodes CDR1 SNHLY and CDR2 FYNNEI.

With respect to this clonotype: Possible read error: a much larger clone is one base away. The V and J genes are TRBV20-1 and TRBJ2-7; a possible D gene is TRBD2 (5 bases). Trimming took 4 bases from V and 3 from J, leaving 16 bases between them. CDR1 is DFQATT, CDR2 SNEGSKA, per germline (reference sequence). This CDR3 has 14 amino acids. CDR3 residues: CSATKAVPSYEQYF. In DNA, the CDR3 is TGCAGTGCTACTAAAGCGGTGCCCAGCTACGAGCAGTACTTC.

This chain links TRBV25-1 with TRBJ1-5; 7 bases are a match to TRBD1. The CDR3 is 11 amino acids. Germline V CDR1 and CDR2: MGHDK, SYGVNS. CDR3 residues: CARTGYQPQHF. The DNA for the CDR3 is TGTGCAAGGACAGGCTATCAGCCCCAGCATTTT.

This clonotype was detected many times. The chain joins TRBV13 to TRBJ1-5, with TRBD1 identical over 10 bases. V lost 7 bases and J lost 2; bases outside the gene matches: 11. The CDR3 is 17 amino acids. Looked up from germline, CDR1 is PRHDT and CDR2 is FYEKMQ (reference sequence). CDR3 loop: CASIRPGQGIGNQPQHF. In DNA, the CDR3 is TGTGCCAGCATTCGTCCGGGACAGGGGATCGGCAATCAGCCCCAGCATTTT.

This clonotype came up many times. The V call is TRBV19, the J call TRBJ2-3; the D is unclear. V lost 1 base and J 6 bases, leaving 14 bases between the germline ends. The germline CDR1 and CDR2 sequences are LNHDA and SQIVND (reference sequence). The CDR3 has 15 amino acids. This CDR3 reads CASSIGTSLGDTQYF. In nucleotides, the CDR3 is TGTGCCAGTAGTATAGGGACCTCCTTGGGGGATACGCAGTATTTT.